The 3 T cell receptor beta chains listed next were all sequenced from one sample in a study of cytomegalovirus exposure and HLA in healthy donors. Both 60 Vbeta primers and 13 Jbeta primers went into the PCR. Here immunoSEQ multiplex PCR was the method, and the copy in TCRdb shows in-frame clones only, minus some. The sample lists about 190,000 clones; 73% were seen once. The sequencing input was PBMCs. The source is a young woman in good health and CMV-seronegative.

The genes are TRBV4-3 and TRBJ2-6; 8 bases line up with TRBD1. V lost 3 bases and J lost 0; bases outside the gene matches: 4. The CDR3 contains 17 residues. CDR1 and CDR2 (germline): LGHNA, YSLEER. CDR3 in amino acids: CASSQWTGNSGANVLTF. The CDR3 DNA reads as TGCGCCAGCAGCCAGTGGACAGGGAACTCTGGGGCCAACGTCCTGACTTTC.

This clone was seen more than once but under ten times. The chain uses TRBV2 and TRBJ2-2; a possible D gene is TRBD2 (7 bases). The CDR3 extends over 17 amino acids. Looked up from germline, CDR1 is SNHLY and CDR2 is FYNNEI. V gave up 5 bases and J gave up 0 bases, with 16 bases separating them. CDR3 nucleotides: TGTGCCAGCAGTCCTTTGGGCGGGGGCACGAACACCGGGGAGCTGTTTTTT. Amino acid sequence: CASSPLGGGTNTGELFF.

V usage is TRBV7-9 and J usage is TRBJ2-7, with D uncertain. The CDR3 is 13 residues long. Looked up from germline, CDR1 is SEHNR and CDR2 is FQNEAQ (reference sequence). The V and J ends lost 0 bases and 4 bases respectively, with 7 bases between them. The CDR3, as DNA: TGTGCCAGCAGCTTAGCCAATAGTTACGAGCAGTACTTC. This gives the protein CASSLANSYEQYF.